The subject of this entry is one T cell receptor beta chain. Its antigen is not identified. Sequencing used immunoSEQ multiplex PCR; TCRdb keeps in-frame clones, though not all of them. The sample lists 20,000 to 30,000 clones; roughly nine tenths were seen once. Germline V lookup: CDR1 MGHRA, CDR2 YSYEKL. CDR3 length: 15 amino acids. V was cut by 1 base and J by 0 bases, with 9 bases left in between. The entry originates in a study of T cells in localized non-small cell lung cancer. Study-level results: Since sequencing was restricted to only one region of the tumor, intratumor heterogeneity remains a possibility. Longer overall survival accompanied higher blood T cell density. Maximal T cell clonality occurred in uninvolved adjacent lung, with tumor ranking below it.

Material: peripheral blood, obtained before any cancer treatment. The sequence was collected from a woman aged 35 to 69 with stage I lung adenocarcinoma. V and J are TRBV4-1 and TRBJ1-2; D possibly corresponds to TRBD1 (6 bases). CDR3 in DNA: TGCGCCAGCAGCCAAGGAGGGGGTCCTAACTATGGCTACACCTTC. Translation: CASSQGGGPNYGYTF.